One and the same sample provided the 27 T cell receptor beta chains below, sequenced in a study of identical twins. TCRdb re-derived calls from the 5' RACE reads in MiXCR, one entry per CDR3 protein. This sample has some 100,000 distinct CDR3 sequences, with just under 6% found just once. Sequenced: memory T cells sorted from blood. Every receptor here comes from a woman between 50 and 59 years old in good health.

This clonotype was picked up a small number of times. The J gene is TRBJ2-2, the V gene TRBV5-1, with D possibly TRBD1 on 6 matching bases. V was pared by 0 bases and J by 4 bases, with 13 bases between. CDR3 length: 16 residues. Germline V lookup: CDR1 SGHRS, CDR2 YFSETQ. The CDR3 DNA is TGCGCCAGCAGCTTGGTCAGGGGAGTAGGCACCGGGGAGCTGTTTTTT. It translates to CASSLVRGVGTGELFF. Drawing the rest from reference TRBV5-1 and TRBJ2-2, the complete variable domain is KAGVTQTPRYLIKTRGQQVTLSCSPISGHRSVSWYQQTPGQGLQFLFEYFSETQRNKGNFPGRFSGRQFSNSRSEMNVSTLELGDSALYLCASSLVRGVGTGELFFGEGSRLTVL.

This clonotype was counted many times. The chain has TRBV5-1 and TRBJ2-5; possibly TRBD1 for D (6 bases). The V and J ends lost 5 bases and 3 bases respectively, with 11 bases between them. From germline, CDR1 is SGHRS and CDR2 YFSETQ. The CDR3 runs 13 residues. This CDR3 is CASSPQGEETQYF. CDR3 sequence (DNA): TGCGCCAGCAGTCCACAGGGAGAAGAGACCCAGTACTTC.

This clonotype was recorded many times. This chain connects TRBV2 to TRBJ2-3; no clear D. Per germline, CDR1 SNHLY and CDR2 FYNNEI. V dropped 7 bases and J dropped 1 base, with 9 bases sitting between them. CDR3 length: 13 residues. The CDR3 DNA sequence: TGTGCCAGCACCCCTTTAGGCACAGATACGCAGTATTTT. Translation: CASTPLGTDTQYF.

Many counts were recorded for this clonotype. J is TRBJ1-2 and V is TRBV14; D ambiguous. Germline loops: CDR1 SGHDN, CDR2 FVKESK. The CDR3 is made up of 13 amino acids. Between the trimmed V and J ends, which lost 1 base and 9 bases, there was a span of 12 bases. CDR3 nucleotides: TGTGCCAGCAGCCAAGTGGGAGGGTATCGCTACACCTTC. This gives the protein CASSQVGGYRYTF.

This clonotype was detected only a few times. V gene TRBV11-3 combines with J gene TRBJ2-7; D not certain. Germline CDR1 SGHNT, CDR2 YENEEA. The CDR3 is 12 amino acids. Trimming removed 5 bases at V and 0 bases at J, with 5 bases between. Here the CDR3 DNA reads TGTGCCAGCAGCCCAAACTCCTACGAGCAGTACTTC. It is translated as CASSPNSYEQYF. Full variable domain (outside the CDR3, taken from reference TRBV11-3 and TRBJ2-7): EAGVVQSPRYKIIEKKQPVAFWCNPISGHNTLYWYLQNLGQGPELLIRYENEEAVDDSQLPKDRFSAERLKGVDSTLKIQPAELGDSAVYLCASSPNSYEQYFGPGTRLTVT.

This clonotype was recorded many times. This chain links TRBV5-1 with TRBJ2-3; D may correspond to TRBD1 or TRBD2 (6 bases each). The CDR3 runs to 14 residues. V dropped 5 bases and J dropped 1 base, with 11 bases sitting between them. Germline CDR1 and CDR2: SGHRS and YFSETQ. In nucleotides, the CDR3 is TGCGCCAGCAGTTTGAGGGGGGGCACAGATACGCAGTATTTT. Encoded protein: CASSLRGGTDTQYF.

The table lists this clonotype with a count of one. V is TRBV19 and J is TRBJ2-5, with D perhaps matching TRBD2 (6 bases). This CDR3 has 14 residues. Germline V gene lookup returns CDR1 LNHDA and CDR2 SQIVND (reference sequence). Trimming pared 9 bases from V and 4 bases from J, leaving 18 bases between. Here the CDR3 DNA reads TGTGCCAGCAGGACCTCAGGGACTCGAGAGACCCAGTACTTC. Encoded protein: CASRTSGTRETQYF.

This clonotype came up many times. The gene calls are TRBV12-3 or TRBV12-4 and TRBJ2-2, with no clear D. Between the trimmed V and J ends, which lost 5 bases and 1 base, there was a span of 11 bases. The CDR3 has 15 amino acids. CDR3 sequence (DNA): TGTGCCAGCAGTCTCGGGTCCAAGAACACCGGGGAGCTGTTTTTT. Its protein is CASSLGSKNTGELFF.

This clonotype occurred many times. Written as DNA, the CDR3 is TGCAGTGCTAGCTCTCGGGGGCTCTCCTACGAGCAGTACTTC. Translating gives CSASSRGLSYEQYF. The chain carries TRBV20-1 and TRBJ2-7; either TRBD1 or TRBD2 may supply D (6 bases each). Trimming took off 3 bases at V and 0 bases at J, with 12 bases between the two ends. The CDR3 runs 14 residues. CDR1 and CDR2 (germline): DFQATT, SNEGSKA (reference sequence).

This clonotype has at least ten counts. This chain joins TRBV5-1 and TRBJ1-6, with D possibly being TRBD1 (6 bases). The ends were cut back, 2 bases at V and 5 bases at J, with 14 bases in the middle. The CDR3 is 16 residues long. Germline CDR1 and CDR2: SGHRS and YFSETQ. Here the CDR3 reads CASSFGGTHNNSPLHF. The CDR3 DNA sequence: TGCGCCAGCAGCTTCGGAGGGACACATAATAATTCACCCCTCCACTTT.

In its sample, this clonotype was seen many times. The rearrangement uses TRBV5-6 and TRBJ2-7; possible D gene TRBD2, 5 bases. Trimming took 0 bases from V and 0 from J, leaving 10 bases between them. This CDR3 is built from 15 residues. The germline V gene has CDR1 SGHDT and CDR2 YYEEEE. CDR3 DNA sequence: TGTGCCAGCAGCTTGGAACTTGGGAGCTCCTACGAGCAGTACGTC. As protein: CASSLELGSSYEQYV.

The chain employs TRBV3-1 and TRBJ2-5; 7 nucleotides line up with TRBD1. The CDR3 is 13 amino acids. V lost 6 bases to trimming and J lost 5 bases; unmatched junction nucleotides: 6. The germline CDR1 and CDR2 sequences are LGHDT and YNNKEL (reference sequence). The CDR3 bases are TGTGCCAGCAGGAGGGGGCAAGTGGAGACCCAGTACTTC. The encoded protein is CASRRGQVETQYF.

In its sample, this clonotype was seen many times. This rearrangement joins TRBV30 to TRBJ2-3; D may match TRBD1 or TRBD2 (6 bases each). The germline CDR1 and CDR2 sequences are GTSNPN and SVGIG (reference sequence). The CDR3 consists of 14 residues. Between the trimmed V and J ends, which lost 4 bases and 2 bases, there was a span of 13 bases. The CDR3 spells CAWTPRGPTDTQYF. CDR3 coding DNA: TGTGCCTGGACCCCTCGGGGGCCCACAGATACGCAGTATTTT.

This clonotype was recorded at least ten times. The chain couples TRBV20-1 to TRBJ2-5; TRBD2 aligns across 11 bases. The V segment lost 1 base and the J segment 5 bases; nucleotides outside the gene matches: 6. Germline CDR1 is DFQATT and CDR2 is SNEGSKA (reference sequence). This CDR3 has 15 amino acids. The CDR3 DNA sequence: TGCAGTGCTAGAGTTAGCGGGAGGGCCCGGGAGACCCAGTACTTC. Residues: CSARVSGRARETQYF.

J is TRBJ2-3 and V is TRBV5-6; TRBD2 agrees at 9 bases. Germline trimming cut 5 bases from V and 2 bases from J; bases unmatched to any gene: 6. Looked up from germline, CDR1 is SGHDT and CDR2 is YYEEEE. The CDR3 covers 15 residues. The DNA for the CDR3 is TGTGCCAGCAGTCTAGCGGGACCGTCCACAGATACGCAGTATTTT. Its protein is CASSLAGPSTDTQYF.

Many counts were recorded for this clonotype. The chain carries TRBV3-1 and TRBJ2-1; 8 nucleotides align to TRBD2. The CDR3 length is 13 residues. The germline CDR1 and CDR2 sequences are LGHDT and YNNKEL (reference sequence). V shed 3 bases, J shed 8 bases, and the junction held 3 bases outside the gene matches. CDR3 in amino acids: CASSQVAGHEQFF. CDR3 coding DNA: TGTGCCAGCAGCCAGGTAGCGGGGCATGAGCAGTTCTTC.

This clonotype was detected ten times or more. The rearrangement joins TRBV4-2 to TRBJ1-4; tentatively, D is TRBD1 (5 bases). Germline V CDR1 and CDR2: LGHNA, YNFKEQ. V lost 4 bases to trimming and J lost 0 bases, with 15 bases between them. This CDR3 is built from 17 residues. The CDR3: CASSRDLTGTTNEKLFF. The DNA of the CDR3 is TGTGCCAGCAGCCGTGACCTTACAGGAACAACTAATGAAAAACTGTTTTTT.

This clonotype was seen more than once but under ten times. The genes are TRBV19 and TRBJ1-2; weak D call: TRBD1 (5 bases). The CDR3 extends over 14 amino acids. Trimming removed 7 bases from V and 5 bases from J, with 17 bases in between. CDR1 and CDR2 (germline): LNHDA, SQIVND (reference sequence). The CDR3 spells CASTPTRDPYGYTF. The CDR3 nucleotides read TGTGCCAGTACCCCGACCCGGGACCCTTATGGCTACACCTTC.

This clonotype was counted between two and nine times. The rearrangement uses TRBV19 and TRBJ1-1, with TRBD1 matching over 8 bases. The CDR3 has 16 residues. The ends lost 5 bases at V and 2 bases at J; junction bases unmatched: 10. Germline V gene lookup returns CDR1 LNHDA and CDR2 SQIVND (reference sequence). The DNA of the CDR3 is TGTGCCAGTAGTCCCCACGACAGGGGCTTAAACACTGAAGCTTTCTTT. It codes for CASSPHDRGLNTEAFF.

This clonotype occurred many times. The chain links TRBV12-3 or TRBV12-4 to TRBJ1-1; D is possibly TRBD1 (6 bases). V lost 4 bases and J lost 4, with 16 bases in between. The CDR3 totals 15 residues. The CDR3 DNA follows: TGTGCCAGCAGTTCCCCTGACAGGTCGGGCACTGAAGCTTTCTTT. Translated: CASSSPDRSGTEAFF.

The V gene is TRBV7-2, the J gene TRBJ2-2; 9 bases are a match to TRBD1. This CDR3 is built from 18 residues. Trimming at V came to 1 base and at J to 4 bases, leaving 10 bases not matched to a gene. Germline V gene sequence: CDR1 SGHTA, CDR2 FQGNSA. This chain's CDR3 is CASSLGNRDRVFTGELFF. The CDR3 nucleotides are TGTGCCAGCAGCTTAGGAAACCGGGACAGGGTATTCACCGGGGAGCTGTTTTTT.

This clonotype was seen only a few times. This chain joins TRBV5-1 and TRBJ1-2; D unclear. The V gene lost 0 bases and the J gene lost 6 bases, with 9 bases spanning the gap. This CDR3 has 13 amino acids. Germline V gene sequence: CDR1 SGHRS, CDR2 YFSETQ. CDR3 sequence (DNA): TGCGCCAGCAGCTTGGGCGAGCGGGATGGCTACACCTTC. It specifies CASSLGERDGYTF.

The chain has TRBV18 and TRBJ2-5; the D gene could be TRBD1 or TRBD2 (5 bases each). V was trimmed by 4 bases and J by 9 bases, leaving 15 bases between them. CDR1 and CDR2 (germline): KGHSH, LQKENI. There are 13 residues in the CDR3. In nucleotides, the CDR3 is TGTGCCAGCTCACTTACGGGGCCTTCGGCCCAGTACTTC. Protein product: CASSLTGPSAQYF.

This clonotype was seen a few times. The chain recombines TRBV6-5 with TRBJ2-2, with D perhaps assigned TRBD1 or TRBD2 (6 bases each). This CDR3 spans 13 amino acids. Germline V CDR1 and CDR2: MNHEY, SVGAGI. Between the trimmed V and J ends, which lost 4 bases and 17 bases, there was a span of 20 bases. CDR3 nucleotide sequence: TGTGCCAGCAGTTCCACAAACACCGGGGGCTTTTTTTTT. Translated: CASSSTNTGGFFF.

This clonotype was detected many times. The CDR3 DNA follows: TGTGCCAGCATGCCGGACCTTTCTGGGGCCAACGTCCTGACTTTC. This encodes CASMPDLSGANVLTF. The chain uses TRBV6-1 and TRBJ2-6; D unclear. The V gene's germline CDR1 is MNHNS and CDR2 SASEGT. V was shortened by 7 bases and J by 1 base, with 11 bases between the two germline ends. This CDR3 is built from 15 residues.

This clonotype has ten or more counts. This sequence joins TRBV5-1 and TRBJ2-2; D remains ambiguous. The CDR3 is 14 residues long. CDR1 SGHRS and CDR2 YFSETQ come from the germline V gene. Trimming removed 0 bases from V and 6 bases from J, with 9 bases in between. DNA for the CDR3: TGCGCCAGCAGCTTGGATGGCCTTCCCGGGGAGCTGTTTTTT. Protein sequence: CASSLDGLPGELFF.

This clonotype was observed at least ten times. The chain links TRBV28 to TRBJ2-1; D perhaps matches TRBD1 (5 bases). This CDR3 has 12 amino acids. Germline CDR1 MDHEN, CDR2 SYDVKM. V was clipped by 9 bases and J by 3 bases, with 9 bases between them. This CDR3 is CASRQFYNEQFF. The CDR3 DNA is TGTGCCAGTAGACAGTTCTACAATGAGCAGTTCTTC.